These T cell receptor beta chains were read from a single sample in a study of control samples from healthy donors and cancer patients. Clones were read by immunoSEQ multiplex PCR, and TCRdb kept only the in-frame ones, dropping some. The sample records 120,000 or so clones, roughly 86% being singletons. The sequenced material came from blood. These receptors all stem from a man between 60 and 75 years old in good health. CDR3s include the opening cysteine and the closing phenylalanine or tryptophan. Fields, in order: clone size, D gene, V gene, J gene, CDR3 protein, CDR3 DNA. A D gene is named only where the DNA matches it firmly. Expanded clones are given a class, and other clones once, few, many or no size at all.

size: NA
D: NA
V: TRBV30
J: TRBJ1-2
CDR3: CAWSVVAGYTF
DNA: TGTGCCTGGAGTGTCGTAGCTGGCTACACCTTC

size: NA
D: NA
V: TRBV5-1
J: TRBJ2-2
CDR3: CASSGGAVSNTGELFF
DNA: TGCGCCAGCAGCGGCGGGGCAGTTTCGAACACCGGGGAGCTGTTTTTT

size: once
D: NA
V: TRBV9
J: TRBJ1-4
CDR3: CASSVAGRATNEKLFF
DNA: TGTGCCAGCAGCGTAGCTGGGAGAGCAACTAATGAAAAACTGTTTTTT

size: NA
D: TRBD1
V: TRBV19
J: TRBJ2-7
CDR3: CASSTAGTGGSGEQYF
DNA: TGTGCCAGTAGTACTGCCGGGACAGGGGGCAGCGGCGAGCAGTACTTC

size: NA
D: TRBD2
V: TRBV10-3
J: TRBJ2-7
CDR3: CAISERTSGPSSYEQYF
DNA: TGTGCCATCAGCGAGAGGACTAGCGGGCCTAGCTCCTACGAGCAGTACTTC

size: NA
D: NA
V: TRBV6-5
J: TRBJ1-3
CDR3: CASIGITGNTIYF
DNA: TGTGCCAGCATAGGGATCACTGGAAACACCATATATTTT

size: NA
D: TRBD1
V: TRBV19
J: TRBJ2-7
CDR3: CASSITGTGGNEQYF
DNA: TGTGCCAGTAGTATAACCGGGACAGGGGGCAACGAGCAGTACTTC

size: NA
D: NA
V: TRBV7-5
J: TRBJ1-2
CDR3: CARSLRDIGGYTF
DNA: TGTGCCAGAAGCTTGAGGGACATAGGTGGCTACACCTTC

size: NA
D: NA
V: TRBV6-1
J: TRBJ1-5
CDR3: CASSEVQAQPQHF
DNA: TGTGCCAGCAGTGAAGTTCAGGCTCAGCCCCAGCATTTT

size: NA
D: NA
V: TRBV28
J: TRBJ1-1
CDR3: CASSQGFTEAFF
DNA: TGTGCCAGCAGTCAGGGTTTCACTGAAGCTTTCTTT

size: NA
D: NA
V: TRBV28
J: TRBJ1-4
CDR3: CASRDSATRGEKLFF
DNA: TGTGCCAGCAGAGATAGCGCGACCCGAGGGGAAAAACTGTTTTTT

size: NA
D: NA
V: TRBV10-3
J: TRBJ1-1
CDR3: CAISEPEAAFGAFF
DNA: TGTGCCATCAGTGAACCTGAGGCAGCCTTTGGAGCTTTCTTT

size: NA
D: NA
V: TRBV19
J: TRBJ1-2
CDR3: CASSARLRNLYGYTF
DNA: TGTGCCAGTAGTGCTCGACTCCGGAATCTCTATGGCTACACCTTC

size: NA
D: NA
V: TRBV11-1
J: TRBJ2-5
CDR3: CASSLSDGETQYF
DNA: TGTGCCAGCAGCTTATCGGATGGAGAGACCCAGTACTTC

size: NA
D: NA
V: TRBV5-1
J: TRBJ2-7
CDR3: CASSLGREALRIYEQYF
DNA: TGCGCCAGCAGCTTGGGCAGGGAGGCCCTCAGGATTTACGAGCAGTACTTC

size: NA
D: NA
V: TRBV5-1
J: TRBJ1-6
CDR3: CASSLSFQGGSPLHF
DNA: TGCGCCAGCAGCTTGTCATTCCAGGGCGGGTCACCCCTCCACTTT

size: once
D: NA
V: TRBV18
J: TRBJ1-1
CDR3: CASSPLGAGAVTEAFF
DNA: TGTGCCAGCTCGCCCCTTGGGGCGGGCGCGGTCACTGAAGCTTTCTTT

size: NA
D: NA
V: TRBV30
J: TRBJ1-2
CDR3: CASAGANYGYTF
DNA: TGTGCCTCGGCGGGGGCTAACTATGGCTACACCTTC

size: NA
D: NA
V: TRBV28
J: TRBJ1-1
CDR3: CASKVPLPAGNTEAFF
DNA: TGTGCCAGCAAAGTCCCACTCCCCGCAGGGAACACTGAAGCTTTCTTT

size: NA
D: NA
V: TRBV10-3
J: TRBJ2-2
CDR3: CAISESVGSNLNTGELFF
DNA: TGTGCCATCAGTGAGTCGGTGGGCAGCAACCTTAACACCGGGGAGCTGTTTTTT

size: NA
D: NA
V: TRBV10-1
J: TRBJ1-1
CDR3: CASSEVDGTEAFF
DNA: TGCGCCAGCAGTGAGGTGGATGGCACTGAAGCTTTCTTT

size: NA
D: NA
V: TRBV19
J: TRBJ2-4
CDR3: CASSTEGQSNIQYF
DNA: TGTGCCAGTAGTACCGAAGGACAGTCAAACATTCAGTACTTC

size: NA
D: NA
V: TRBV5-1
J: TRBJ1-4
CDR3: CASSSTRGLGEKLFF
DNA: TGCGCCAGCAGCTCGACTCGGGGGCTTGGTGAAAAACTGTTTTTT

size: NA
D: TRBD2
V: TRBV5-1
J: TRBJ2-1
CDR3: CASSLTAGTSYNEQFF
DNA: TGCGCCAGCAGCTTAACCGCCGGGACTAGCTACAATGAGCAGTTCTTC

size: NA
D: TRBD1
V: TRBV24-1
J: TRBJ2-7
CDR3: CATSGTGADEQYF
DNA: TGTGCCACCAGTGGGACAGGGGCGGACGAGCAGTACTTC

size: once
D: NA
V: TRBV4-1
J: TRBJ2-1
CDR3: CASSHTGKPPYNEQFF
DNA: TGCGCCAGCAGCCATACAGGGAAACCACCCTACAATGAGCAGTTCTTC

size: NA
D: TRBD1
V: TRBV23-1
J: TRBJ1-5
CDR3: CAHWGPRRTGSGSYPQHF
DNA: TGCGCCCACTGGGGTCCCCGCCGGACAGGTTCAGGGTCTTATCCCCAGCATTTT

size: NA
D: TRBD1
V: TRBV7-2
J: TRBJ2-1
CDR3: CASSQDRREQFF
DNA: TGTGCCAGCAGCCAGGACAGGAGAGAGCAGTTCTTC

size: NA
D: TRBD1
V: TRBV6-4
J: TRBJ2-2
CDR3: CARVVRTGGGGELFF
DNA: TGTGCAAGGGTGGTGAGGACAGGGGGCGGAGGGGAGCTGTTTTTT

size: NA
D: TRBD1
V: TRBV18
J: TRBJ2-7
CDR3: CASSPQGASSSYEQYF
DNA: TGTGCCAGCTCACCACAGGGGGCTAGCTCCTCCTACGAGCAGTACTTC

size: NA
D: NA
V: TRBV12-3/TRBV12-4
J: TRBJ1-5
CDR3: CASSLRGGQPQHF
DNA: TGTGCCAGCAGTTTAAGGGGTGGTCAGCCCCAGCATTTT

size: NA
D: TRBD1
V: TRBV27
J: TRBJ1-2
CDR3: CASSSVTGVGYTF
DNA: TGTGCCAGCAGTTCCGTGACAGGGGTCGGCTACACCTTC

size: NA
D: NA
V: TRBV4-3
J: TRBJ2-2
CDR3: CASSQDYLGVTGELFF
DNA: TGCGCCAGCAGCCAAGATTATTTAGGGGTCACCGGGGAGCTGTTTTTT

size: NA
D: NA
V: TRBV27
J: TRBJ1-5
CDR3: CASSLEGWQGEQPQHF
DNA: TGTGCCAGCAGTTTGGAAGGGTGGCAGGGAGAACAGCCCCAGCATTTT

size: NA
D: NA
V: TRBV4-1
J: TRBJ1-1
CDR3: CASSQGGPNTEAFF
DNA: TGCGCCAGCAGCCAAGGTGGTCCGAACACTGAAGCTTTCTTT

size: NA
D: TRBD2
V: TRBV6-5
J: TRBJ2-7
CDR3: CASSYDGGTHREQYF
DNA: TGTGCCAGCAGTTACGACGGGGGGACCCATCGCGAGCAGTACTTC

size: NA
D: NA
V: TRBV10-3
J: TRBJ1-1
CDR3: CAISAAGNTEAFF
DNA: TGTGCCATCAGTGCGGCGGGGAACACTGAAGCTTTCTTT

size: NA
D: NA
V: TRBV4-2
J: TRBJ1-3
CDR3: CASSQSGGPVGNTIYF
DNA: TGTGCCAGCAGCCAGTCTGGAGGGCCTGTCGGAAACACCATATATTTT

size: once
D: NA
V: TRBV5-6
J: TRBJ1-2
CDR3: CASSLRGAGYGYTF
DNA: TGTGCCAGCAGCTTGCGGGGCGCGGGCTATGGCTACACCTTC

size: NA
D: NA
V: TRBV10-3
J: TRBJ1-1
CDR3: CAISQTGGSGAEAFF
DNA: TGTGCCATCAGTCAGACAGGAGGAAGTGGCGCTGAAGCTTTCTTT

size: NA
D: TRBD2
V: TRBV4-2
J: TRBJ2-4
CDR3: CASSQGAGENIQYF
DNA: TGTGCCAGCAGCCAAGGGGCGGGGGAGAACATTCAGTACTTC

size: NA
D: TRBD1
V: TRBV30
J: TRBJ1-2
CDR3: CAWSVGGGYTF
DNA: TGTGCCTGGAGTGTAGGGGGCGGCTACACCTTC

size: NA
D: NA
V: TRBV28
J: TRBJ1-5
CDR3: CASRRPGGNQPQHF
DNA: TGTGCCAGCAGACGGCCGGGGGGCAATCAGCCCCAGCATTTT

size: few
D: TRBD1
V: TRBV18
J: TRBJ2-7
CDR3: CASSSRGQGVTYEQYF
DNA: TGTGCCAGCTCATCCCGGGGACAGGGTGTTACCTACGAGCAGTACTTC

size: NA
D: NA
V: TRBV30
J: TRBJ1-6
CDR3: CAWRLPLGGYSPLHF
DNA: TGTGCCTGGAGACTCCCTTTGGGGGGCTATTCACCCCTCCACTTT

size: once
D: NA
V: TRBV14
J: TRBJ1-6
CDR3: CASSQGGGPTRNSPLHF
DNA: TGTGCCAGCAGCCAAGGCGGGGGGCCGACAAGAAATTCACCCCTCCACTTT